Below, one TCR beta chain is given with its context. CDR3 length: 13 amino acids. V was pared by 5 bases and J by 4 bases, with 11 bases between. From germline, CDR1 is SEHNR and CDR2 FQNEAQ (reference sequence). Clones were read by immunoSEQ multiplex PCR, and TCRdb kept only the in-frame ones, dropping some. This sample has approximately 94,000 clones; approximately 84% occur once, and the top ten carry under 40%. The sample comes from a study of control samples from healthy donors and cancer patients. The receptor was derived from a man aged 70 or older with lung cancer. Source material: PBMCs. The chain couples TRBV7-9 to TRBJ1-1; D perhaps matches TRBD1 (6 bases). In nucleotides, the CDR3 is TGTGCCAGCAGCCAGGGGTGGGGCACTGAAGCTTTCTTT. It specifies CASSQGWGTEAFF.